This T cell receptor (beta chain) emerged from a study of blood T cell repertoires in COVID-19. Study information: The samples span acute and convalescent COVID-19 from the United States, Italy and Spain.

The participants were between roughly 18 and 90 years old and came from 20 to 30 US areas. Which cohort a participant joined came from the clinical history participants gave. The CDR3 is made up of 17 amino acids. Trimming removed 4 bases at V and 3 bases at J, with 19 bases between. Germline lookup yields CDR1 SGDLS and CDR2 YYNGEE. Measured with immunoSEQ multiplex PCR; TCRdb has only the in-frame clones, and not every one. The sample holds over 350,000 clones; around nine tenths are singletons and the top ten take roughly 0.97%. Sequencing used PBMCs or T cells enriched from blood (not recorded which). This receptor was obtained from a woman aged 30 to 39 with acute COVID-19. This chain uses TRBV9 with TRBJ1-4, with D possibly matching TRBD1 (6 bases). The CDR3 nucleotides read TGTGCCAGCAGCTCCCAGGGGTTTCTCTCCTCTAATGAAAAACTGTTTTTT. Protein: CASSSQGFLSSNEKLFF.